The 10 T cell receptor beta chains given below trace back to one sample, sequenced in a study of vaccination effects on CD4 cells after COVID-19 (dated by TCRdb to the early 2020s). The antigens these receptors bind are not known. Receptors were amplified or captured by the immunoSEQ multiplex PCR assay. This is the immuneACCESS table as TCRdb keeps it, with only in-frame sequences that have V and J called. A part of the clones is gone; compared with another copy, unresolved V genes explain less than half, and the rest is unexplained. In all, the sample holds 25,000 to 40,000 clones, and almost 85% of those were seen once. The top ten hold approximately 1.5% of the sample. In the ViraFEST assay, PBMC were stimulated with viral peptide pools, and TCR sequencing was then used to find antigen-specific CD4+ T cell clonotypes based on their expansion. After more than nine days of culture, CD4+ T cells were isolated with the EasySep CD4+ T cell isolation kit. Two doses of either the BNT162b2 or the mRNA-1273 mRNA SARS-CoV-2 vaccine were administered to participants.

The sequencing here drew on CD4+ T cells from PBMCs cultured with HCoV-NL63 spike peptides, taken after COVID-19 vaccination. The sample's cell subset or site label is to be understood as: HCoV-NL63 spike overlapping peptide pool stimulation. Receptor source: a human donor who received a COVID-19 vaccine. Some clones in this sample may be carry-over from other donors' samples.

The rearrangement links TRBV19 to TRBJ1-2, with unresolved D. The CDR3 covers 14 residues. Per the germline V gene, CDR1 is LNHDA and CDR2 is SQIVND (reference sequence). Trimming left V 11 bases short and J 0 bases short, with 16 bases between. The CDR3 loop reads CASLPGEANYGYTF. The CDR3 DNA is TGTGCCTCTCTCCCGGGAGAAGCTAACTATGGCTACACCTTC.

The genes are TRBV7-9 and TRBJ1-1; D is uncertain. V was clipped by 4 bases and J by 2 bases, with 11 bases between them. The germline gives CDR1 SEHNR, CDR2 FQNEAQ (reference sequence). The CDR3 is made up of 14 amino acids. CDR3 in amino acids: CASSSLLGNTEAFF. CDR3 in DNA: TGTGCCAGCAGCTCCCTTTTGGGTAACACTGAAGCTTTCTTT.

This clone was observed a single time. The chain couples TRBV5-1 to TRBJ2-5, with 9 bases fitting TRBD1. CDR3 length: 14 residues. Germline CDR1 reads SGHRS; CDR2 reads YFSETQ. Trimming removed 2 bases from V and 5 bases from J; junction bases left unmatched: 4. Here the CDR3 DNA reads TGCGCCAGCAGCTTCTTAGGACAGGGGGAGACCCAGTACTTC. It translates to CASSFLGQGETQYF. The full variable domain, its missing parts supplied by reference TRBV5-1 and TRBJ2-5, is KAGVTQTPRYLIKTRGQQVTLSCSPISGHRSVSWYQQTPGQGLQFLFEYFSETQRNKGNFPGRFSGRQFSNSRSEMNVSTLELGDSALYLCASSFLGQGETQYFGPGTRLLVL.

The CDR3 sequence: CASSLDPTSPRGYTF. CDR3 bases: TGCGCCAGCAGCTTGGATCCGACTTCGCCTCGGGGCTACACCTTC. The chain combines TRBV5-1 with TRBJ1-2; D not certain. The length of the CDR3 is 15 residues. V gave up 0 bases and J gave up 8 bases, with 17 bases separating them. The germline V gene has CDR1 SGHRS and CDR2 YFSETQ.

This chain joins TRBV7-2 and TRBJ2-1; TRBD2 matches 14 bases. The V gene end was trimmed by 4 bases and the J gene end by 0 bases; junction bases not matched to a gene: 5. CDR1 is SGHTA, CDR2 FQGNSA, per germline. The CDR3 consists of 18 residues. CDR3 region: CASSSTSGGANSYNEQFF. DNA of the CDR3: TGTGCCAGCAGCTCGACTAGCGGGGGGGCCAACTCCTACAATGAGCAGTTCTTC.

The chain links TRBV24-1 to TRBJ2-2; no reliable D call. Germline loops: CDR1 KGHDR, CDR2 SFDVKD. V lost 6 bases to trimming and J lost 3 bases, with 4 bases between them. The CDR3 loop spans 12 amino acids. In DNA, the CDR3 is TGTGCCACCAGTCGGGACACCGGGGAGCTGTTTTTT. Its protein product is CATSRDTGELFF.

Here the CDR3 DNA reads TGTGCCAGCAGCCGCGGCGTCGGGTACGGGGAGCTGTTTTTT. Its translation is CASSRGVGYGELFF. The rearrangement links TRBV11-2 to TRBJ2-2, with D uncertain. This CDR3 spans 14 amino acids. Per germline, CDR1 SGHAT and CDR2 FQNNGV. The germline V and J ends were trimmed by 5 bases and 7 bases, with 14 bases remaining between them.

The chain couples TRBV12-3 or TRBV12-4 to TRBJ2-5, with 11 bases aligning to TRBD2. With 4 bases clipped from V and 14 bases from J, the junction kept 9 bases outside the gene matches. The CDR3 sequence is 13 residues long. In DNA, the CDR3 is TGTGCCAGCAGTTGGACTACGACTAGCGGGGCTTACTTC. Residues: CASSWTTTSGAYF.

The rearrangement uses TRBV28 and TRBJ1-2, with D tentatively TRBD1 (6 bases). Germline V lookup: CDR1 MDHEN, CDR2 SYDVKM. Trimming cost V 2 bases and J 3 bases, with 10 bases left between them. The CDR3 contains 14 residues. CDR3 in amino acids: CASSLNGGHYGYTF. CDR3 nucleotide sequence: TGTGCCAGCAGTTTAAATGGGGGGCACTATGGCTACACCTTC.

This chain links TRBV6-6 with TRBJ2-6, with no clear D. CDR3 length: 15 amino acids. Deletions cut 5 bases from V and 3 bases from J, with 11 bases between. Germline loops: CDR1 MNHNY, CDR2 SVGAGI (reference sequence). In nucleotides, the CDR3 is TGTGCCAGCAGTGAGGCCATGGGTGGGGCCAACGTCCTGACTTTC. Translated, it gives CASSEAMGGANVLTF.